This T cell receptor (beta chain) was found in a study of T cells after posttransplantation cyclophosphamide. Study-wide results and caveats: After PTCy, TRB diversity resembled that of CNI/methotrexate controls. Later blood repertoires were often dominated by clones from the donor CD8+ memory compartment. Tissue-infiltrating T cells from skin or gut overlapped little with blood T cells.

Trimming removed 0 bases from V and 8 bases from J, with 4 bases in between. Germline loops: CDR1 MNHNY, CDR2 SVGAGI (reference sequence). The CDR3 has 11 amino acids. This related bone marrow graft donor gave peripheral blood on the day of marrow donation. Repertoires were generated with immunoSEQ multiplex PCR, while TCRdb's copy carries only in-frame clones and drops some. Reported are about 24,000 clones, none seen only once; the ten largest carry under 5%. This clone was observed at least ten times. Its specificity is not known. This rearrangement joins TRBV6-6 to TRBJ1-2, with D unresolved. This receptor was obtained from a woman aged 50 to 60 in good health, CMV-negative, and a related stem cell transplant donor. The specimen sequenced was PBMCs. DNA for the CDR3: TGTGCCAGCAGTTACTCGAGGGGCTACACCTTC. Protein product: CASSYSRGYTF.